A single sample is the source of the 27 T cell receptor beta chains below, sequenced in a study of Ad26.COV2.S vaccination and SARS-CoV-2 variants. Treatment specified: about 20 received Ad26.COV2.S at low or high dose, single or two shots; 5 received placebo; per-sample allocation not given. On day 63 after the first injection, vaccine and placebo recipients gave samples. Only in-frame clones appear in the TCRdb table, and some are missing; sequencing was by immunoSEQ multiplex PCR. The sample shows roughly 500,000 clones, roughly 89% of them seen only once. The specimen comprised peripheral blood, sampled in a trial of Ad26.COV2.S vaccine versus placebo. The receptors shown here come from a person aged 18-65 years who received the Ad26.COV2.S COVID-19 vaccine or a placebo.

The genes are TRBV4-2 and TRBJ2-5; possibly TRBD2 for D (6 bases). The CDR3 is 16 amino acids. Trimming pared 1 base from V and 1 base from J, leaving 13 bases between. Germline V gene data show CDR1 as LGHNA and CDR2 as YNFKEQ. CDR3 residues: CASSQGGGISQETQYF. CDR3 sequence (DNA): TGTGCCAGCAGCCAAGGGGGCGGGATAAGCCAAGAGACCCAGTACTTC.

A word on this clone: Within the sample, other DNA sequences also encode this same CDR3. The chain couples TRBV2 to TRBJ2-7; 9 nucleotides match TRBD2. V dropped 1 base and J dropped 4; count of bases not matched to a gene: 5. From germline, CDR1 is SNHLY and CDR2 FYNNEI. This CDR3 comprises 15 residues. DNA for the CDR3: TGTGCCAGCAGTGAAGGGGTAGCGGGAGCATACGAGCAGTACTTC. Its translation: CASSEGVAGAYEQYF.

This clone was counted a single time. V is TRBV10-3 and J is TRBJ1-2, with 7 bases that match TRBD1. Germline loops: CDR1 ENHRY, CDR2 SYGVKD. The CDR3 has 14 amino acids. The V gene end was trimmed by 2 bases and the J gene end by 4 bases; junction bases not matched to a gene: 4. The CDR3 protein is CAISETGEGYGYTF. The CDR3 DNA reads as TGTGCCATCAGTGAGACAGGGGAAGGCTATGGCTACACCTTC.

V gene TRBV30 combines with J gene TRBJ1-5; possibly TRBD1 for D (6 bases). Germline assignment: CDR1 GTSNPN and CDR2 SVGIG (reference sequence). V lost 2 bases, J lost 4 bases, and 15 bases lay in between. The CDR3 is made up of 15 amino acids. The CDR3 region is CAWSNNGQPNQPQHF. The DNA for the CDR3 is TGTGCCTGGAGTAATAATGGACAGCCAAATCAGCCCCAGCATTTT.

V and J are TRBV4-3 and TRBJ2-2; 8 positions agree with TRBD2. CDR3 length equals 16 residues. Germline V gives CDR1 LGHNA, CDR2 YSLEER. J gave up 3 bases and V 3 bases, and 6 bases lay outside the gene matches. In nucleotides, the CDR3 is TGCGCCAGCAGCCACTCACCGGGACTAGACACCGGGGAGCTGTTTTTT. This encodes CASSHSPGLDTGELFF.

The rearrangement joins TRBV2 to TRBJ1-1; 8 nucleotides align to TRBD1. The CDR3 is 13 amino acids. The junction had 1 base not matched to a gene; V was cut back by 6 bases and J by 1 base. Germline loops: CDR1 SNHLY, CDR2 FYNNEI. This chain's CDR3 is CASRDRGNTEAFF. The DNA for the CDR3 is TGTGCCAGCAGAGACAGGGGGAACACTGAAGCTTTCTTT.

In DNA form, the CDR3 reads TGTGCCAGCAACTACGGACAGGGGGCAAACATTCAGTACTTC. This codes for CASNYGQGANIQYF. The J gene is TRBJ2-4, the V gene TRBV5-8; TRBD1 matches at 11 bases. V was pared by 6 bases and J by 6 bases, with 5 bases of the junction left unmatched. This CDR3 is 14 amino acids long. Germline V lookup: CDR1 SGHTS, CDR2 YDEGEE.

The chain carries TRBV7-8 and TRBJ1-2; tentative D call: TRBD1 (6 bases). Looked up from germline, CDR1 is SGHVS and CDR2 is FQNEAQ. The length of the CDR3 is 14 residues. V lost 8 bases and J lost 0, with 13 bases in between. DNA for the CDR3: TGTGCCAGCGTTGGACAGAACACTAACTATGGCTACACCTTC. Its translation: CASVGQNTNYGYTF.

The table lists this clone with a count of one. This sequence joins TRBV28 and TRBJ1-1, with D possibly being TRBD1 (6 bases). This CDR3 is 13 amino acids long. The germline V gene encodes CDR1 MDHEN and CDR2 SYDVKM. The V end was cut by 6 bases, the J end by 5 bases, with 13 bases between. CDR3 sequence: CASRKTGLTEAFF. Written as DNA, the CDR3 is TGTGCCAGCAGAAAAACAGGGTTGACTGAAGCTTTCTTT.

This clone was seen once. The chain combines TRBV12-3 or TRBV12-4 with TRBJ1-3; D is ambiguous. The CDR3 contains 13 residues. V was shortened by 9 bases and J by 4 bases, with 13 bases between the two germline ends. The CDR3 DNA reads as TGTGCCAGTACCGCGTTCGGGGGAAACACCATATATTTT. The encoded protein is CASTAFGGNTIYF.

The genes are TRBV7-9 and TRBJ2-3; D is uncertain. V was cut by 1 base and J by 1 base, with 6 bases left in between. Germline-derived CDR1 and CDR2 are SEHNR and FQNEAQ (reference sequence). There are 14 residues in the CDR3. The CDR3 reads CASSLEARTDTQYF. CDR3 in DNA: TGTGCCAGCAGCTTAGAGGCACGCACAGATACGCAGTATTTT.

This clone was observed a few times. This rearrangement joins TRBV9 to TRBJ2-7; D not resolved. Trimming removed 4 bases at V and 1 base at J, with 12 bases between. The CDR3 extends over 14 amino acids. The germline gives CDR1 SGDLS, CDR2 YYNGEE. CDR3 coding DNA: TGTGCCAGCAGCCAAGGTGCAAAATCCTACGAGCAGTACTTC. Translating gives CASSQGAKSYEQYF. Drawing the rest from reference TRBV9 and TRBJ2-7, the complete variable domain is DSGVTQTPKHLITATGQRVTLRCSPRSGDLSVYWYQQSLDQGLQFLIQYYNGEERAKGNILERFSAQQFPDLHSELNLSSLELGDSALYFCASSQGAKSYEQYFGPGTRLTVT.

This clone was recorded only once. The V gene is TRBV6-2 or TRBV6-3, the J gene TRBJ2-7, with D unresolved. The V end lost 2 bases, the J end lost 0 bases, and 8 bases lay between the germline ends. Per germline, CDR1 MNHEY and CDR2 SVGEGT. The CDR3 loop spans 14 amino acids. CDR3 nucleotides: TGTGCCAGCAGTTACGTGGCGGTCTCCTACGAGCAGTACTTC. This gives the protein CASSYVAVSYEQYF.

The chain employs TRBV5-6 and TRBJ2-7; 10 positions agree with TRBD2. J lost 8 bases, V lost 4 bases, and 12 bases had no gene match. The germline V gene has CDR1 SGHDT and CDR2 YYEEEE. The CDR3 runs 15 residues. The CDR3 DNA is TGTGCCAGCAGCCCCGTTAGCGGGAGGCACCTCCAGCAGTACTTC. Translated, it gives CASSPVSGRHLQQYF.

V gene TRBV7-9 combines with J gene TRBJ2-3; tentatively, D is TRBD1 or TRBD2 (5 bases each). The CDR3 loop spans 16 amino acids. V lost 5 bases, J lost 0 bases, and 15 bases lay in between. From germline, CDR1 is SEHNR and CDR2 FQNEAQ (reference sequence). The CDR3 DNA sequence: TGTGCCAGCAGCCGAGGGACGACAACTAGCACAGATACGCAGTATTTT. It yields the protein CASSRGTTTSTDTQYF. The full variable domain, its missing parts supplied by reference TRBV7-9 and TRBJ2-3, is DTGVSQNPRHKITKRGQNVTFRCDPISEHNRLYWYRQTLGQGPEFLTYFQNEAQLEKSRLLSDRFSAERPKGSFSTLEIQRTEQGDSAMYLCASSRGTTTSTDTQYFGPGTRLTVL.

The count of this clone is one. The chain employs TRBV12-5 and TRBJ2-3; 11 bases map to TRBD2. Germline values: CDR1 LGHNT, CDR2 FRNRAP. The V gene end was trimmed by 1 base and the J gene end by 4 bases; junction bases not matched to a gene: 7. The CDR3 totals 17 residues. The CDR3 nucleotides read TGTGCTAGTGGTTTGGGCCTTAGCGGGAGGGCCGCAGATACGCAGTATTTT. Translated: CASGLGLSGRAADTQYF.

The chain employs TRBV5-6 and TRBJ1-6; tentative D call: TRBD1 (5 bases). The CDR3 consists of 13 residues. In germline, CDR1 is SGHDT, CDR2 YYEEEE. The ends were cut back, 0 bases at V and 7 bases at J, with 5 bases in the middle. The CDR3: CASSLAGNSPLHF. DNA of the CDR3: TGTGCCAGCAGCTTGGCAGGGAATTCACCCCTCCACTTT.

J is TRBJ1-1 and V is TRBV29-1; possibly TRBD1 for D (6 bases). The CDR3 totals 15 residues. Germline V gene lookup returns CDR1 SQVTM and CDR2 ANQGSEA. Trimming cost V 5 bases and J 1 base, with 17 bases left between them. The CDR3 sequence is CSVFLRGSANTEAFF. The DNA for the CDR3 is TGCAGCGTTTTCCTCAGGGGCTCCGCGAACACTGAAGCTTTCTTT.

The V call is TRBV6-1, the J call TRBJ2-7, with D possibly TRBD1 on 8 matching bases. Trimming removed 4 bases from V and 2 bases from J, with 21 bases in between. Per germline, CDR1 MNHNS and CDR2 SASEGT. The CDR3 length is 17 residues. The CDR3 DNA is TGTGCCAGCAGTGCGTCAGGGAGGGGACAGGCGACCTACGAGCAGTACTTC. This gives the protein CASSASGRGQATYEQYF.

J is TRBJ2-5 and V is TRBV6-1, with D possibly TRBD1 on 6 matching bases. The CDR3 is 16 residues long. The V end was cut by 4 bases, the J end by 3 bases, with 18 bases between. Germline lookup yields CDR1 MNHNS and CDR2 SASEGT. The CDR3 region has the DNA TGTGCCAGCAGTGGAGGGTTTCGGGACATAGAAGAGACCCAGTACTTC. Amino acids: CASSGGFRDIEETQYF.

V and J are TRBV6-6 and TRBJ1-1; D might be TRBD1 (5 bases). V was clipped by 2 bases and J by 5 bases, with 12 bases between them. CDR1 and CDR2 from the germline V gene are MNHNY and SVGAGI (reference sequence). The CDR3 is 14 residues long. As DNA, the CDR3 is TGTGCCAGCAGTTACGGAGGGACCGGGACTGAAGCTTTCTTT. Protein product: CASSYGGTGTEAFF.

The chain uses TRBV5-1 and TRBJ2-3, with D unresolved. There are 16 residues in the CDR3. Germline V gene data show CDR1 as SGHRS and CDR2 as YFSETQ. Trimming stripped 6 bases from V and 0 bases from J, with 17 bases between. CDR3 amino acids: CASTLHPITSTDTQYF. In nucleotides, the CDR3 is TGCGCCAGCACCCTCCACCCGATAACCAGCACAGATACGCAGTATTTT.

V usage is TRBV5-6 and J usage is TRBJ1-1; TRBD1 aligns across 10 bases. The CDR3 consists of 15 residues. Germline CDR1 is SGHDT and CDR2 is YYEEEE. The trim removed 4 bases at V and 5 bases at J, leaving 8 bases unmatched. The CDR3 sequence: CASSPVGTGETEAFF. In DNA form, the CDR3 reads TGTGCCAGCAGCCCCGTAGGGACAGGGGAGACTGAAGCTTTCTTT.

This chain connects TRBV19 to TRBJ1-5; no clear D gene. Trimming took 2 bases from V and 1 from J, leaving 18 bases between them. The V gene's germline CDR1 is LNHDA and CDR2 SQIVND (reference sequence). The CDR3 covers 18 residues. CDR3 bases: TGTGCCAGTAGTATACCACCGGCGAGGGTATCCAGCAATCAGCCCCAGCATTTT. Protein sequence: CASSIPPARVSSNQPQHF.

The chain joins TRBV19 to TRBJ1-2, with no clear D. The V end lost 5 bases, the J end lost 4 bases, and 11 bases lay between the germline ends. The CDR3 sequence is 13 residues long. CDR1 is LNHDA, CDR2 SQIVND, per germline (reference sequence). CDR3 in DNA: TGTGCCAGTAGTCCAAGGACCTCCTATGGCTACACCTTC. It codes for CASSPRTSYGYTF.

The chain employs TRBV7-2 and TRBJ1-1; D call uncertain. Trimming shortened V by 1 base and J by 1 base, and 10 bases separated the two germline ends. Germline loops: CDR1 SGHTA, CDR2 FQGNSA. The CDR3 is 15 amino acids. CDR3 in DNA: TGTGCCAGCAGCTTAGTCGGCTTGACGAACACTGAAGCTTTCTTT. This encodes CASSLVGLTNTEAFF. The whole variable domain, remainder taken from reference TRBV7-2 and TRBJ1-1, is GAGVSQSPSNKVTEKGKDVELRCDPISGHTALYWYRQSLGQGLEFLIYFQGNSAPDKSGLPSDRFSAERTGGSVSTLTIQRTQQEDSAVYLCASSLVGLTNTEAFFGQGTRLTVV.

CDR3 sequence reads: CASYPGTGGYYGYTF. CDR3 nucleotide sequence: TGTGCCAGCTACCCCGGGACAGGGGGTTACTATGGCTACACCTTC. The V call is TRBV28, the J call TRBJ1-2; 11 positions agree with TRBD1. The V and J ends lost 8 bases and 3 bases, in that order; junction bases with no gene match: 8. Germline V gives CDR1 MDHEN, CDR2 SYDVKM. The CDR3 contains 15 residues.